This T cell receptor beta chain was sequenced for a study of persistence of HIV-infected CD4 T cells. Points from the study as a whole: TCRbeta richness was lower in CMV- and Gag-responding cells than in anti-CD3/anti-CD28-responding cells.

This was the immunoSEQ version 4 assay in survey mode. Profiling relied on immunoSEQ multiplex PCR, and the TCRdb table lists in-frame clones only, not all of them. In the table there are over 10,000 clones, over 65% of which are singletons. Overlapping HIV-1 Gag 15-mer peptides at 1 ug per peptide per mL were used. CD4+ T cells upregulating both CD40 ligand and CD69 were sorted as responding cells. Donors had undetectable plasma HIV-1 RNA, under 50 copies/mL, for 4+ years. Donors had CD4+ T cell counts above 400 cells/uL and were CMV-seropositive. As to this clone: Its antigen is as yet unknown.

Germline V gives CDR1 LGHDT, CDR2 YNNKEL (reference sequence). The V gene lost 3 bases and the J gene lost 1 base, with 9 bases spanning the gap. The CDR3 loop spans 14 amino acids. This TCR derives from an adult man with HIV who was CMV-seropositive. Sequences were derived from CD4+ T cells sorted from PBMCs after approximately 19-hour stimulation, sampled from a patient who received antiretroviral therapy. The gene calls are TRBV3-1 (or the pseudogene TRBV3-2) and TRBJ1-1; TRBD1 might be the D (5 bases). CDR3 loop: CASSHKGQNTEAFF. CDR3 in DNA: TGTGCCAGCAGCCATAAGGGGCAGAACACTGAAGCTTTCTTT.